These 2 T cell receptor beta chains came from one sample sequenced in a study of Ad26.COV2.S vaccination and SARS-CoV-2 variants. Using immunoSEQ multiplex PCR, the repertoire was profiled, and TCRdb retains in-frame clones only, with some absent. The sample lists about 390,000 clones, approximately 90% occurring once. Stated treatment: around 19 received Ad26.COV2.S at low or high dose, single or two shots; several received placebo; per-sample allocation not given. It was on day 63 after the first vaccine or placebo injection that samples were taken. The sample in question was peripheral blood, obtained in a trial of Ad26.COV2.S vaccine versus placebo. These receptor sequences come from a person between 18 and 59 years old who received the Ad26.COV2.S COVID-19 vaccine or a placebo.

This chain links TRBV19 with TRBJ1-4; no reliable D call. This CDR3 is built from 14 residues. Germline lookup yields CDR1 LNHDA and CDR2 SQIVND (reference sequence). The germline V and J ends were trimmed by 4 bases and 7 bases, with 13 bases remaining between them. The CDR3 bases are TGTGCCAGTAGTACCACCCCAGATCTTGAAAAACTGTTTTTT. Translated: CASSTTPDLEKLFF. Supplemented by reference TRBV19 and TRBJ1-4, the full variable domain reads DGGITQSPKYLFRKEGQNVTLSCEQNLNHDAMYWYRQDPGQGLRLIYYSQIVNDFQKGDIAEGYSVSREKKESFPLTVTSAQKNPTAFYLCASSTTPDLEKLFFGSGTQLSVL.

In its sample, this clone was seen once. The chain combines TRBV6-5 with TRBJ2-3; D call uncertain. The CDR3 is 15 amino acids. V lost 6 bases and J 0 bases, leaving 13 bases between the germline ends. Per the germline V gene, CDR1 is MNHEY and CDR2 is SVGAGI. The CDR3 region is CASRPGRVSTDTQYF. CDR3 nucleotides: TGTGCCAGCAGACCCGGCCGGGTTAGCACAGATACGCAGTATTTT.